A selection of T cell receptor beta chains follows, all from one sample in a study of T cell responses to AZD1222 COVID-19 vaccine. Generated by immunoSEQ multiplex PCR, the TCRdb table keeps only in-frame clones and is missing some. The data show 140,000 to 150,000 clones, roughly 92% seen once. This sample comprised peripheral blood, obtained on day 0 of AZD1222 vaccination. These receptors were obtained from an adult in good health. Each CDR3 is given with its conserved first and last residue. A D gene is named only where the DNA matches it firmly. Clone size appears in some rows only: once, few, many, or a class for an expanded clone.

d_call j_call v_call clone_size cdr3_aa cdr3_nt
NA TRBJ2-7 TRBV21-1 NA CASRRGTGVREQYF TGTGCCAGCAGAAGGGGGACAGGGGTCCGCGAGCAGTACTTC
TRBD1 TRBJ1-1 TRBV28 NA CASSVPQGASGNTEAFF TGTGCCAGCAGTGTCCCACAGGGGGCATCGGGGAACACTGAAGCTTTCTTT
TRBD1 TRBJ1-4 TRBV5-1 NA CASSLTRTRAGGDEKLFF TGCGCCAGCAGCTTGACGAGGACCCGGGCAGGGGGAGATGAAAAACTGTTTTTT
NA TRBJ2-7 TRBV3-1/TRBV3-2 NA CASSRSSGTYFYEQYF TGTGCCAGCAGCCGATCTTCCGGGACGTACTTCTACGAGCAGTACTTC
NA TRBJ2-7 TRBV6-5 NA CASSYSTGLYEQYF TGTGCCAGCAGTTACTCGACAGGTTTATACGAGCAGTACTTC
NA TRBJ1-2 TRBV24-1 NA CATSDHREPRRGYTF TGTGCCACCAGTGATCACAGGGAACCAAGAAGGGGCTACACCTTC
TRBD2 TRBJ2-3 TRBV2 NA CASSRTSPDTQYF TGTGCCAGCAGTCGGACTAGCCCAGATACGCAGTATTTT
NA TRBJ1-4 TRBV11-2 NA CASSLDERGLTNEKLFF TGTGCCAGCAGCTTAGATGAACGGGGACTAACTAATGAAAAACTGTTTTTT
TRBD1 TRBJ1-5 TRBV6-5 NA CASSPRQGVQPQHF TGTGCCAGCAGTCCACGACAGGGGGTGCAGCCCCAGCATTTT
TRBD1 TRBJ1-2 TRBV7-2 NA CASSLQTGSKFGYTF TGTGCCAGCAGCCTTCAGACAGGGTCGAAGTTTGGCTACACCTTC
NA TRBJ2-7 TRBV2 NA CASGAQGGYEQYF TGTGCCAGCGGGGCACAGGGAGGTTACGAGCAGTACTTC
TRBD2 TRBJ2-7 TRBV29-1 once CSVEGLAGGDEQYF TGCAGCGTTGAAGGACTAGCGGGAGGAGACGAGCAGTACTTC
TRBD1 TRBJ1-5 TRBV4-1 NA CASSQVQGEDQPQHF TGCGCCAGCAGCCAAGTGCAGGGGGAGGATCAGCCCCAGCATTTT
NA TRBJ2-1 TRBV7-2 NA CASSFWAGESYNEQFF TGTGCCAGCAGCTTCTGGGCGGGCGAGTCCTACAATGAGCAGTTCTTC
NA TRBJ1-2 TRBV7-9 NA CASSLALNSLQTGGYTF TGTGCCAGCAGCTTAGCGCTTAACAGCTTACAAACGGGGGGCTACACCTTC
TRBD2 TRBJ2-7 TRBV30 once CAWMWGRAPNEQYF TGTGCCTGGATGTGGGGGAGGGCCCCTAATGAGCAGTACTTC
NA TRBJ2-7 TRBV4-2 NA CASSQDSVEGSEQYF TGTGCCAGCAGCCAAGATTCGGTAGAGGGATCCGAGCAGTACTTC
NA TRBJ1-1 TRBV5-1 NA CASSRNDLVDGTEAFF TGCGCCAGCAGCAGAAATGATTTGGTTGATGGCACTGAAGCTTTCTTT
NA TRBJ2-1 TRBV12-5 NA CASGPQGAGYNEQFF TGTGCTAGTGGTCCCCAAGGGGCCGGGTACAATGAGCAGTTCTTC
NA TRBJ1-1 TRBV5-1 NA CASSLDPGVQNTEAFF TGCGCCAGCAGCTTGGACCCGGGGGTTCAAAACACTGAAGCTTTCTTT
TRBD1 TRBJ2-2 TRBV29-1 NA CSVLRDRGTGELFF TGCAGCGTCCTCCGGGACAGGGGCACCGGGGAGCTGTTTTTT
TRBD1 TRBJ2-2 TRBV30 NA CASARSGGGTGELFF TGTGCCTCAGCTAGGTCAGGGGGCGGAACCGGGGAGCTGTTTTTT
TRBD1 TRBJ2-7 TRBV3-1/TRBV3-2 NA CASSQGRDRNYKQYF TGTGCCAGCAGCCAAGGCCGGGACAGAAATTATAAGCAGTACTTC
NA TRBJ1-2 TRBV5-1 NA CASSLVSRSYGYTF TGCGCCAGCAGCTTGGTTTCCAGAAGCTATGGCTACACCTTC
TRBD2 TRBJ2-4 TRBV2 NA CASRAGSSGSKNIQYF TGTGCCAGCAGAGCGGGATCTTCCGGTTCCAAAAACATTCAGTACTTC
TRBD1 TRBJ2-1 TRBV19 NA CASSITYRGEKQFF TGTGCCAGTAGTATTACGTACAGGGGCGAGAAGCAGTTCTTC
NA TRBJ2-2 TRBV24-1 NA CATSDTSPNTGELFF TGTGCCACCAGTGATACCAGTCCGAACACCGGGGAGCTGTTTTTT
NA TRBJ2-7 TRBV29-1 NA CSVGGAYEQYF TGCAGCGTTGGAGGGGCCTACGAGCAGTACTTC
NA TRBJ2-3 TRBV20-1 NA CIGESTDTQYF TGCATAGGGGAAAGCACAGATACGCAGTATTTT
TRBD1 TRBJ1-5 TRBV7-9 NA CASSSGTGFQPQHF TGTGCCAGCAGCTCCGGGACAGGGTTTCAGCCCCAGCATTTT
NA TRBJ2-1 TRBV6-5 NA CASKGTGSYNEQFF TGTGCCAGTAAGGGAACGGGCTCCTACAATGAGCAGTTCTTC
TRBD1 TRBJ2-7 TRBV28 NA CASSFEGVWTGSTYEQYF TGTGCCAGCAGTTTTGAGGGGGTGTGGACAGGGTCAACCTACGAGCAGTACTTC
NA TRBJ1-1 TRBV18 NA CASSPLGRTEAFF TGTGCCAGCTCACCATTAGGAAGGACTGAAGCTTTCTTT
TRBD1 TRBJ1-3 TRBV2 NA CASSPQGGRAGNTIYF TGTGCCAGCAGCCCCCAGGGGGGGCGCGCTGGAAACACCATATATTTT
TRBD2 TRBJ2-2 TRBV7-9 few CASSFGLAGVKTGELFF TGTGCCAGCAGCTTCGGACTAGCGGGAGTAAAGACCGGGGAGCTGTTTTTT
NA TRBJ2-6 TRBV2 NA CASSEAGASGANVLTF TGTGCCAGCAGTGAAGCGGGAGCCTCTGGGGCCAACGTCCTGACTTTC
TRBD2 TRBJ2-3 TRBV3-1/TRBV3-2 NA CASSSRAGADTQYF TGTGCCAGCAGTAGTAGAGCGGGAGCAGATACGCAGTATTTT
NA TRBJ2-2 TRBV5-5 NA CASLWTPVTGELFF TGTGCCAGCCTCTGGACCCCGGTCACCGGGGAGCTGTTTTTT
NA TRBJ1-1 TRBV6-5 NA CASSYSWNSEAFF TGTGCCAGCAGTTACTCTTGGAATTCCGAAGCTTTCTTT
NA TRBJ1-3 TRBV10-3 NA CAISESRSGNTIYF TGTGCCATCAGTGAGTCCCGCTCTGGAAACACCATATATTTT
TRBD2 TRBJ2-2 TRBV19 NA CASRTSGRGPGELFF TGTGCCAGTCGGACTAGCGGGAGGGGTCCCGGGGAGCTGTTTTTT
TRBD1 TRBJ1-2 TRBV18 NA CASSNPLTGIYGYTF TGTGCCAGCTCGAACCCTTTGACAGGGATCTATGGCTACACCTTC
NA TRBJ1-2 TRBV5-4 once CASSLGQIYGYTF TGTGCCAGCAGCTTAGGACAGATCTATGGCTACACCTTC
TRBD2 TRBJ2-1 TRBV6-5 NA CASRSSGSSYNEQFF TGTGCCAGCAGATCTAGCGGCAGCTCCTACAATGAGCAGTTCTTC
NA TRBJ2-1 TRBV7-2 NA CASSLGRASVRNEQFF TGTGCCAGCAGCTTGGGGCGGGCTAGCGTACGGAATGAGCAGTTCTTC
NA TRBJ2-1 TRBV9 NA CASSAEGQMGYEQFF TGTGCCAGCAGCGCCGAAGGACAGATGGGATATGAGCAGTTCTTC
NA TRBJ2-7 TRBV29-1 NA CSVERRDSYEQYF TGCAGCGTTGAAAGGCGGGACTCCTACGAGCAGTACTTC
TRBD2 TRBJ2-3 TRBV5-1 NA CASSLQLADTDTQYF TGCGCCAGCAGCTTGCAACTAGCGGACACAGATACGCAGTATTTT
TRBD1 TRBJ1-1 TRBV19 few CASTLSRTGAMNTEAFF TGTGCCAGTACCCTCTCCCGGACAGGGGCCATGAACACTGAAGCTTTCTTT
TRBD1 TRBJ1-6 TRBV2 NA CASTGTVNSPLHF TGTGCCAGCACCGGGACAGTGAATTCACCCCTCCACTTT
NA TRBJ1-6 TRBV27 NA CASSPQGWGRDNSPLHF TGTGCCAGCAGTCCCCAAGGTTGGGGGCGCGATAATTCACCCCTCCACTTT
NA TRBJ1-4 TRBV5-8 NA CASSLPGLRGEKLFF TGTGCCAGCAGCTTACCGGGACTTAGGGGCGAAAAACTGTTTTTT
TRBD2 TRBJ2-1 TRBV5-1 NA CASSSILAGGANEQFF TGCGCCAGCAGTTCAATACTAGCGGGAGGCGCCAATGAGCAGTTCTTC
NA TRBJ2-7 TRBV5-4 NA CASSSPTGGTGEQYF TGTGCCAGCAGCTCGCCGACCGGAGGGACGGGGGAGCAGTACTTC
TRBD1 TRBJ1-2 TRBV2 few CASSTTGVGYTF TGTGCCAGCAGTACAACAGGGGTCGGCTACACCTTC